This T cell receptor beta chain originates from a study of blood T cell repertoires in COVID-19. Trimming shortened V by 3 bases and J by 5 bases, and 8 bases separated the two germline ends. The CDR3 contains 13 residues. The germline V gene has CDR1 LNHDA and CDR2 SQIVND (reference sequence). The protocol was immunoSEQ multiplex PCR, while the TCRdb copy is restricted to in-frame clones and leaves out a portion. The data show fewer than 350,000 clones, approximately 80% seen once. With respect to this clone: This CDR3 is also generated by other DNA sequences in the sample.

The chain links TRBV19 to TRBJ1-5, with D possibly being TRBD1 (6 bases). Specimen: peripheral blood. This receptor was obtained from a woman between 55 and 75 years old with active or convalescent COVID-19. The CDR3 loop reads CASSIRGDQPQHF. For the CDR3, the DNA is TGTGCCAGTAGTATCAGGGGCGATCAGCCCCAGCATTTT.